One and the same sample provided the 5 T cell receptor beta chains below, sequenced in a study of T cells in Graves' hyperthyroidism and ophthalmopathy. RNA transcripts gave rise to amplified TCR beta CDR3 regions. First-round RT-PCR with HTBI primers amplified the TCR CDR3 region. TCRdb called the multiplex PCR reads again in MiXCR, with one record for every CDR3 protein. Of a few hundred thousand distinct CDR3 sequences listed, about 14% are singletons. The sequencing sample was made of blood. These receptors all come from a woman younger than 45 with Graves' ophthalmopathy.

This clonotype was recorded at least ten times. The genes are TRBV30 and TRBJ2-3; D unresolved. CDR3 length: 13 residues. Germline V CDR1 and CDR2: GTSNPN, SVGIG (reference sequence). Trimming cost V 4 bases and J 2 bases, with 10 bases left between them. The CDR3 sequence is CAWKGLATDTQYF. The CDR3 DNA sequence: TGTGCCTGGAAAGGATTAGCCACAGATACGCAGTATTTT.

This clonotype was seen ten or more times. The rearrangement links TRBV5-1 to TRBJ2-1; 12 nucleotides align to TRBD2. The CDR3 is 16 residues long. V lost 2 bases, J lost 4 bases, and 4 bases stayed unmatched. Looked up from germline, CDR1 is SGHRS and CDR2 is YFSETQ. CDR3 loop: CASSFLTSGGYNEQFF. The CDR3 nucleotides read TGCGCCAGCAGCTTCTTGACTAGCGGGGGATACAATGAGCAGTTCTTC.

J is TRBJ1-5 and V is TRBV6-2 or TRBV6-3; D not resolved. V lost 5 bases and J lost 3, with 17 bases in between. From germline, CDR1 is MNHEY and CDR2 SVGEGT. The CDR3 is 16 amino acids. The CDR3 DNA reads TGTGCCAGCAGTCAAGATTATAGGGTAAACAATCAGCCCCAGCATTTT. Its protein product is CASSQDYRVNNQPQHF.

This clonotype was counted at least ten times. V usage is TRBV2 and J usage is TRBJ2-1; 7 bases align to TRBD1. Germline-derived CDR1 and CDR2 are SNHLY and FYNNEI. V lost 6 bases and J lost 5; bases outside the gene matches: 7. CDR3 length: 14 residues. This CDR3 is CASREGARDNEQFF. CDR3 DNA sequence: TGTGCCAGCAGAGAGGGGGCCCGGGACAATGAGCAGTTCTTC.

This clonotype has ten or more counts. V usage is TRBV13 and J usage is TRBJ2-2; 7 positions agree with TRBD2. Trimming cost V 5 bases and J 2 bases; bases outside gene matches: 8. The germline V gene has CDR1 PRHDT and CDR2 FYEKMQ (reference sequence). The CDR3 sequence is 16 residues long. As DNA, the CDR3 is TGTGCCAGCAGCCCCCCGGGAGGCCGAAACACCGGGGAGCTGTTTTTT. Its protein product is CASSPPGGRNTGELFF.